This T cell receptor (beta chain) was recorded in a study of beta chain features in type 1 diabetes. Comments on this clone: This sample also contains other DNA sequences that code for the same CDR3.

TCRB transcripts that were expressed got sequenced, as all of the isolated RNA had been reverse transcribed. The table came from immunoSEQ multiplex PCR; TCRdb's copy has only in-frame clones and leaves some out. The sample holds about 330,000 clones, approximately 10% seen once. CDR1 is KGHSH and CDR2 is LQKENI in the germline V gene. The CDR3 contains 15 residues. Trimming cost V 2 bases and J 1 base; bases outside gene matches: 1. V is TRBV18 and J is TRBJ2-7; 11 bases line up with TRBD1. This receptor was taken from a woman aged 25 to 39 in good health. The sample taken for sequencing was naive CD4+ T cells from blood. CDR3 in amino acids: CASSPGTGGSYEQYF. The CDR3 DNA follows: TGTGCCAGCTCACCAGGGACAGGGGGATCCTACGAGCAGTACTTC.